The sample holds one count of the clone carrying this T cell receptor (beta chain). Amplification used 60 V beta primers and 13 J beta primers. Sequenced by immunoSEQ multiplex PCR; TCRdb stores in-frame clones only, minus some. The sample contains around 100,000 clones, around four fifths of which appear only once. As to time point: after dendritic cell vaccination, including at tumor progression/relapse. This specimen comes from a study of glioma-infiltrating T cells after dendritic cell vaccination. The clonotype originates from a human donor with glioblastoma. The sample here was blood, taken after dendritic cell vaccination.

CDR3 protein: CASSGPRGLTGELFF. The CDR3 DNA follows: TGTGCCAGCAGCGGTCCCAGGGGGCTCACCGGGGAGCTGTTTTTT. The genes are TRBV9 and TRBJ2-2; the match to TRBD1 covers 8 bases. Germline V gives CDR1 SGDLS, CDR2 YYNGEE. With 3 bases clipped from V and 4 bases from J, the junction kept 5 bases outside the gene matches. CDR3 length: 15 amino acids.